This T cell receptor beta chain was found in a study of CXCR4 blockade with PD-1 therapy in pancreatic cancer (dated by TCRdb to between 2018 and 2020). For the study in its entirety: The study combined multiplex immunohistochemistry and TCRbeta immunosequencing of resected pancreatic ductal adenocarcinoma with ex vivo slice culture testing PD-1 and CXCR4 blockade. To look at intratumoral heterogeneity, the researchers TCR-sequenced two geographically distinct regions from each of several tumors.

None of the patients whose archived tumor blocks were used had received neoadjuvant therapy prior to resection. In the preserved-tissue arm of the study, some 30 surgical resection samples from 20 to 25 previously untreated pancreatic ductal adenocarcinoma patients were used. For the resection arm, ten 5-micron curls of FFPE tumor adjacent to the multiplex immunohistochemistry slide were used for DNA extraction. What the authors observed across the whole study: Because only TCRbeta chains were sequenced, true antigen-specificity overlap among the convergent dominant clones remained unconfirmed, awaiting paired alpha-beta single-cell sequencing. Amino acid clone frequency correlated strongly with the number of distinct nucleotide rearrangements encoding it, suggesting convergent selection by common tumor antigens. Although tumors showed clonal expansion, with a mean productive clonality of roughly 0.14 compared with roughly 0.046 in healthy blood, clonality was not correlated with survival.

CDR1 and CDR2, per the germline V gene, are MDHEN and SYDVKM. V has 9 bases trimmed and J has 4 bases trimmed; junction bases matching no gene number 5. The CDR3 starts with the cysteine, ends with the phenylalanine, and has 13 residues. Only CDR3 DNA remains: 39 bases, in frame from the first base. Extracted DNA was used for immunosequencing of TCRbeta CDR3 regions with the immunoSEQ Assay at Adaptive Biotechnologies. As for the authors' bioinformatics: To measure the absolute abundance of each unique TCRbeta CDR3, the sequences were collapsed and filtered. Clonality was calculated as 1 minus Pielou's evenness, with only productive in-frame rearrangements included in the computation. For regional overlap, the top 100 nucleotide rearrangements were followed across paired samples, and the Morisita index was used to compare paired samples against unrelated samples. Convergence of nucleotide rearrangements onto identical amino acid sequences was assessed with the immunoSEQ Rearrangement Details tool. Sourced from immuneACCESS, this table was stored by TCRdb with only in-frame sequences that have V and J called. A share of the clones is absent; for the studies checked, an unresolved V gene accounts for under half, and the remainder has no known explanation. Clonal size and the V and J genes are those of that table, whereas D and trimming came from the DNA. The sample has about 17,000 clones on record, around 70% of them singletons. The ten biggest clones cover more than 4.5% of the sample.

With respect to this clone: Its recognized antigen is unknown. The sample holds no much larger clone one base away, and base qualities are not on file.

The source is a human donor with pancreatic ductal adenocarcinoma. Sequenced material: tumor tissue. The receptor chain draws on TRBV28 and TRBJ1-2, with 10 bases in between that match TRBD1. CDR3 reads: CASWTGGSYGYTF. The nucleotide sequence is TGTGCCAGTTGGACAGGGGGGAGCTATGGCTACACCTTC.